Below are 11 T cell receptor beta chains sequenced from a single sample in a study of CD8 T cells in ankylosing spondylitis. Points from the study as a whole: What seemed typical of ankylosing spondylitis blood was a TCR beta motif built from about 8 highly homologous variants.

TCRdb itself ran the 5' RACE reads through MiXCR, one entry per CDR3 protein. In the table there are some 800,000 distinct CDR3 sequences, approximately 10% of which are singletons. The antigens of these receptors remain unknown. Sequenced sample: blood, either unsorted or a sorted T cell fraction (not recorded which). Source of these receptors: a male donor with ankylosing spondylitis.

V and J are TRBV15 and TRBJ1-1; D is perhaps TRBD1 (6 bases). The CDR3 has 16 amino acids. The V gene's germline CDR1 is LNHNV and CDR2 YYDKDF (reference sequence). Trimming removed 0 bases from V and 0 bases from J, with 11 bases in between. The CDR3 bases are TGTGCCACCAGCAGAGAGGCAGGGGCCATGAACACTGAAGCTTTCTTT. Its protein is CATSREAGAMNTEAFF.

CDR3 in DNA: TGCGCCAGCAGCTTCGGACTAGCAGTCCATGAGCAGTTCTTC. Protein: CASSFGLAVHEQFF. The V call is TRBV5-1, the J call TRBJ2-1, with 8 bases identical to TRBD2. This CDR3 contains 14 residues. Per the germline V gene, CDR1 is SGHRS and CDR2 is YFSETQ. Trimming at V came to 2 bases and at J to 8 bases, leaving 6 bases not matched to a gene.

V is TRBV7-2 and J is TRBJ2-7; D gene uncertain. The CDR3 runs 11 residues. V lost 2 bases to trimming and J lost 9 bases, with 8 bases between them. Germline V gene sequence: CDR1 SGHTA, CDR2 FQGNSA. The CDR3 here is CASSLTGRQYF. CDR3 bases: TGTGCCAGCAGCTTAACCGGGCGGCAGTACTTC.

This clonotype has just a few counts. The chain joins TRBV27 to TRBJ1-2; no definite D call. CDR1 is MNHEY and CDR2 is SMNVEV in the germline V gene (reference sequence). The V end was cut by 7 bases, the J end by 3 bases, with 9 bases between. This CDR3 region has 12 residues. The CDR3: CASKGRYYGYTF. For the CDR3, the DNA is TGTGCCAGCAAGGGCCGCTACTATGGCTACACCTTC.

This clonotype was found many times. The chain recombines TRBV5-6 with TRBJ2-1; D perhaps matches TRBD2 (5 bases). V was trimmed by 4 bases and J by 7 bases, leaving 12 bases between them. Germline V gene data show CDR1 as SGHDT and CDR2 as YYEEEE. The CDR3 is 13 residues long. CDR3 protein: CASSPAGGNEQFF. DNA of the CDR3: TGTGCCAGCAGCCCCGCGGGTGGAAATGAGCAGTTCTTC.

The gene calls are TRBV2 and TRBJ2-3; 9 bases align to TRBD1. The CDR3 has 14 amino acids. CDR1 and CDR2 from the germline V gene are SNHLY and FYNNEI. The junction had 9 bases not matched to a gene; V was cut back by 11 bases and J by 3 bases. The chain's CDR3 is CAGSRDRVTDTQYF. As DNA, the CDR3 is TGTGCCGGGTCCCGGGACAGGGTGACAGATACGCAGTATTTT.

The rearrangement uses TRBV20-1 and TRBJ1-1, with D possibly being TRBD1 (6 bases). Germline V gene sequence: CDR1 DFQATT, CDR2 SNEGSKA (reference sequence). The V gene lost 4 bases and the J gene lost 9 bases, with 12 bases spanning the gap. This CDR3 comprises 11 residues. The CDR3 loop is CSATDRSKAFF. CDR3 in DNA: TGCAGTGCTACAGACAGGTCAAAAGCTTTCTTT.

This clonotype was found a few times. This chain links TRBV24-1 with TRBJ2-2; the match to TRBD1 covers 7 bases. V was clipped by 4 bases and J by 6 bases; unmatched bases: 7. The CDR3 has 15 amino acids. Germline CDR1 and CDR2: KGHDR and SFDVKD. The CDR3 spells CATSEAGGSAGELFF. The CDR3 DNA sequence: TGTGCCACCAGTGAAGCAGGGGGATCAGCCGGGGAGCTGTTTTTT.

In its sample, this clonotype was seen a few times. CDR3 in DNA: TGTGCCAGCAGCTTACGGGTGCAGGGAAATGGCTACACCTTC. It encodes CASSLRVQGNGYTF. The chain has TRBV12-3 or TRBV12-4 and TRBJ1-2; weak D call: TRBD1 (5 bases). The length of the CDR3 is 14 residues. V shed 6 bases and J shed 6 bases, with 17 bases lying between them.

This chain connects TRBV7-9 to TRBJ2-1; 7 nucleotides agree with TRBD2. The germline CDR1 and CDR2 sequences are SEHNR and FQNEAQ (reference sequence). This CDR3 contains 15 residues. The V and J ends lost 5 bases and 6 bases, in that order; junction bases with no gene match: 10. CDR3 nucleotide sequence: TGTGCCAGCAGCCCCCCGGGGGGTTATGGCAATGAGCAGTTCTTC. This codes for CASSPPGGYGNEQFF. Using reference TRBV7-9 and TRBJ2-1 for the parts outside the CDR3, the full variable domain is DTGVSQNPRHKITKRGQNVTFRCDPISEHNRLYWYRQTLGQGPEFLTYFQNEAQLEKSRLLSDRFSAERPKGSFSTLEIQRTEQGDSAMYLCASSPPGGYGNEQFFGPGTRLTVL.

Of note for this clonotype: The junction does not match germline at one end; this may be a read error. This sequence joins TRBV5-1 and TRBJ2-5; D is perhaps TRBD2 (7 bases). The CDR3 is 16 amino acids. Germline V gives CDR1 SGHRS, CDR2 YFSETQ. For the CDR3, the DNA is TGCGCCAGCATCTTGGCCGAGGGGGGCGGGAGAGAGACCCAGTACTTC. Its protein product is CASILAEGGGRETQYF.